A single sample is the source of the 22 T cell receptor beta chains below, sequenced in a study of blood T cell repertoires in COVID-19. Using immunoSEQ multiplex PCR, the repertoire was profiled, and TCRdb retains in-frame clones only, with some absent. The sample includes a few hundred thousand clones, 75% to 85% of them seen just once. The sequenced sample was peripheral blood. The receptors originated from a woman in her thirties or forties who had recovered from COVID-19.

The V gene is TRBV6-5, the J gene TRBJ2-5, with 10 bases identical to TRBD1. This CDR3 region has 15 residues. Germline values: CDR1 MNHEY, CDR2 SVGAGI. V lost 0 bases, J lost 7 bases, and 5 bases stayed unmatched. The CDR3 here is CASSYSIGQGGTQYF. DNA for the CDR3: TGTGCCAGCAGTTACTCGATCGGACAGGGGGGGACCCAGTACTTC.

The chain uses TRBV5-1 and TRBJ1-4, with a weak D call TRBD1 (5 bases). CDR3 size: 13 residues. Looked up from germline, CDR1 is SGHRS and CDR2 is YFSETQ. V was clipped by 3 bases and J by 7 bases, with 10 bases between them. The CDR3 spells CASSYMGGEKLFF. CDR3 coding DNA: TGCGCCAGCAGCTACATGGGGGGTGAAAAACTGTTTTTT.

J is TRBJ1-2 and V is TRBV24-1; 9 bases align to TRBD1. The germline gives CDR1 KGHDR, CDR2 SFDVKD. CDR3 length: 13 amino acids. V trimming: 7 bases; J trimming: 7 bases; junction bases outside the gene matches: 6. The CDR3 coding sequence is TGTGCCACCAGCCATTCGGACAGGGGTGGCTACACCTTC. Its protein product is CATSHSDRGGYTF.

V usage is TRBV6-5 and J usage is TRBJ2-7; the D gene is possibly TRBD2 (6 bases). V lost 10 bases, J lost 2 bases, and 21 bases lay in between. This CDR3 has 15 amino acids. Germline V lookup: CDR1 MNHEY, CDR2 SVGAGI. CDR3: CATQPQSGSAYEQYF. The CDR3 nucleotides read TGTGCCACTCAACCTCAGAGCGGGTCCGCCTACGAGCAGTACTTC.

The rearrangement uses TRBV18 and TRBJ2-1; TRBD2 matches at 8 bases. The CDR3 extends over 16 amino acids. Germline V CDR1 and CDR2: KGHSH, LQKENI. V shed 8 bases, J shed 0 bases, and the junction held 9 bases outside the gene matches. The CDR3 DNA reads as TGTGCCAGCGCCCGGGGGGGCATGGACTCCTACAATGAGCAGTTCTTC. Its translation is CASARGGMDSYNEQFF.

This chain uses TRBV15 with TRBJ1-1; D is uncertain. Trimming pared 0 bases from V and 1 base from J, leaving 9 bases between. The CDR3 extends over 15 amino acids. Germline CDR1 and CDR2: LNHNV and YYDKDF (reference sequence). CDR3 nucleotide sequence: TGTGCCACCAGCAGAGATCGGCAGGAGAACACTGAAGCTTTCTTT. Encoded protein: CATSRDRQENTEAFF.

CDR3 DNA: TGTGCCAGCAGCTTAGGACAGGGGGCAATTGAGCAGTACTTC. Translated, it gives CASSLGQGAIEQYF. This chain uses TRBV11-2 with TRBJ2-7; 10 nucleotides align to TRBD1. J gave up 7 bases and V 1 base, and 4 bases lay outside the gene matches. The CDR3 extends over 14 amino acids. From germline, CDR1 is SGHAT and CDR2 FQNNGV.

This clone was counted a few times. The V call is TRBV3-1 (or the pseudogene TRBV3-2), the J call TRBJ2-5; 11 positions agree with TRBD2. Germline trimming cut 4 bases from V and 10 bases from J; bases unmatched to any gene: 5. CDR1 LGHDT and CDR2 YNNKEL come from the germline V gene (reference sequence). The CDR3 loop spans 13 amino acids. CDR3 nucleotide sequence: TGTGCCAGCAGCCCATCACTAGCGGGGGACCAGTACTTC. Its translation: CASSPSLAGDQYF.

This chain connects TRBV7-9 to TRBJ2-1, with TRBD1 matching 7 bases. Losses at the gene ends were 0 bases for V and 7 bases for J; bases not matched to a gene: 6. The CDR3 extends over 15 amino acids. In germline, CDR1 is SEHNR, CDR2 FQNEAQ (reference sequence). This CDR3 is CASSLAGGEVNEQFF. The CDR3 DNA sequence: TGTGCCAGCAGCTTAGCAGGGGGCGAGGTAAATGAGCAGTTCTTC.

The V and J genes are TRBV18 and TRBJ2-7; 12 bases map to TRBD2. Per germline, CDR1 KGHSH and CDR2 LQKENI. This CDR3 comprises 14 residues. Trimming at V came to 6 bases and at J to 4 bases, leaving 4 bases not matched to a gene. The CDR3 bases are TGTGCCAGCTCCGGACTAGCGGGACTTTACGAGCAGTACTTC. Its translation: CASSGLAGLYEQYF.

CDR3 nucleotides: TGTGCCAGCAGTGGGACAGCCCACCAGTTCTTC. Protein: CASSGTAHQFF. The chain recombines TRBV11-2 with TRBJ2-1; 7 bases fit TRBD1. The V gene's germline CDR1 is SGHAT and CDR2 FQNNGV. J was trimmed by 13 bases and V by 6 bases; bases with no gene match: 6. The CDR3 has 11 residues.

This clone appeared once. V gene TRBV6-2 or TRBV6-3 combines with J gene TRBJ2-2; 9 bases line up with TRBD2. The germline V gene encodes CDR1 MNHEY and CDR2 SVGEGT. V was pared by 5 bases and J by 5 bases, with 6 bases of the junction left unmatched. This CDR3 contains 15 residues. The CDR3: CASSRLADGTGELFF. The DNA of the CDR3 is TGTGCCAGCAGTAGACTAGCGGACGGGACCGGGGAGCTGTTTTTT.

V and J are TRBV7-9 and TRBJ1-2, with 7 nucleotides matching TRBD1. The CDR3 runs to 17 residues. Germline V lookup: CDR1 SEHNR, CDR2 FQNEAQ (reference sequence). Unmatched junction bases numbered 13, after V lost 4 bases and J lost 2 bases. The CDR3: CASSSLDRKTQNYGYTF. Here the CDR3 DNA reads TGTGCCAGCAGCTCGCTGGACAGGAAGACTCAAAACTATGGCTACACCTTC. Drawing the rest from reference TRBV7-9 and TRBJ1-2, the complete variable domain is DTGVSQNPRHKITKRGQNVTFRCDPISEHNRLYWYRQTLGQGPEFLTYFQNEAQLEKSRLLSDRFSAERPKGSFSTLEIQRTEQGDSAMYLCASSSLDRKTQNYGYTFGSGTRLTVV.

CDR3 in amino acids: CASSLSGGHTEAFF. For the CDR3, the DNA is TGTGCCAGCAGTTTGTCCGGGGGGCACACTGAAGCTTTCTTT. The genes are TRBV28 and TRBJ1-1; TRBD1 might be the D (6 bases). V dropped 3 bases and J dropped 3 bases, with 11 bases sitting between them. This CDR3 has 14 amino acids. The germline CDR1 and CDR2 sequences are MDHEN and SYDVKM.

The chain carries TRBV19 and TRBJ1-3; D gene uncertain. The V end lost 5 bases, the J end lost 2 bases, and 7 bases lay between the germline ends. Per germline, CDR1 LNHDA and CDR2 SQIVND (reference sequence). This CDR3 has 13 residues. The CDR3 nucleotides are TGTGCCAGTAGTGGAAGCGCTGGAAACACCATATATTTT. Its translation is CASSGSAGNTIYF.

The rearrangement links TRBV18 to TRBJ2-5; TRBD2 matches 12 bases. This CDR3 is built from 18 residues. Losses at the gene ends were 1 base for V and 5 bases for J; bases not matched to a gene: 11. The germline gives CDR1 KGHSH, CDR2 LQKENI. The CDR3 DNA follows: TGTGCCAGCTCACCACTTGAGTCGACTAGCGGGGGTGGTGAGACCCAGTACTTC. This translates into CASSPLESTSGGGETQYF.

V is TRBV5-1 and J is TRBJ1-3; no reliable D call. The ends were cut back, 3 bases at V and 8 bases at J, with 6 bases in the middle. The CDR3 covers 11 residues. CDR1 is SGHRS and CDR2 is YFSETQ in the germline V gene. The CDR3: CASSSADTIYF. CDR3 in DNA: TGCGCCAGCAGCTCGGCGGACACCATATATTTT.

The V and J genes are TRBV5-6 and TRBJ2-5; D is possibly TRBD1 (6 bases). Germline CDR1 SGHDT, CDR2 YYEEEE. Trimming pared 2 bases from V and 5 bases from J, leaving 22 bases between. The CDR3 extends over 17 amino acids. CDR3 loop: CASSFSLGSRGYETQYF. The CDR3 DNA reads TGTGCCAGCAGCTTCTCACTGGGGAGCAGGGGTTATGAGACCCAGTACTTC.

The V gene is TRBV28, the J gene TRBJ2-7, with a weak D call TRBD1 (6 bases). Germline V gives CDR1 MDHEN, CDR2 SYDVKM. V was clipped by 4 bases and J by 2 bases, with 15 bases between them. The CDR3 runs 15 residues. In DNA form, the CDR3 reads TGTGCCAGCAGTTCTCTACCGGGACAAGCCTACGAGCAGTACTTC. Translating gives CASSSLPGQAYEQYF.

This chain joins TRBV5-4 and TRBJ1-2, with TRBD1 matching over 9 bases. V lost 4 bases, J lost 4 bases, and 11 bases stayed unmatched. Germline loops: CDR1 SGHNT, CDR2 YYREEE (reference sequence). This CDR3 region has 16 residues. The CDR3 DNA is TGTGCCAGCAGCGACGGGGACAGGGAACCCACCTATGGCTACACCTTC. Translating gives CASSDGDREPTYGYTF.

The chain combines TRBV18 with TRBJ2-3; 7 nucleotides line up with TRBD2. V shed 1 base, J shed 0 bases, and the junction held 7 bases outside the gene matches. Per germline, CDR1 KGHSH and CDR2 LQKENI. The CDR3 loop spans 17 amino acids. CDR3 region: CASSPRLAAYSTDTQYF. CDR3 in DNA: TGTGCCAGCTCACCACGCCTAGCGGCGTATAGCACAGATACGCAGTATTTT.

This clone was seen once. The V gene is TRBV4-1, the J gene TRBJ1-1; perhaps TRBD1 as D (6 bases). Per the germline V gene, CDR1 is MGHRA and CDR2 is YSYEKL. V lost 3 bases and J lost 0, with 23 bases in between. This CDR3 is 19 amino acids long. The CDR3 bases are TGCGCCAGCAGCCAGGATCACAGGAAGGGGGTTTTCATGAACACTGAAGCTTTCTTT. It codes for CASSQDHRKGVFMNTEAFF.